This T cell receptor (beta chain) stems from a study of T cells in Graves' hyperthyroidism and ophthalmopathy. RNA transcripts provided the source from which TCR beta CDR3 regions were amplified. Using the HTBI primer set, a first-round RT-PCR was run on the TCR CDR3. Via MiXCR, TCRdb re-called the multiplex PCR reads, giving one row per CDR3 protein. This table has some 800,000 distinct CDR3 sequences, roughly 37% appearing once. Study results and caveats: By a 13 V-J model, ophthalmopathy was set apart from stable hyperthyroidism.

This clonotype was seen ten or more times. Its target is unknown. Trimming pared 4 bases from V and 4 bases from J, leaving 13 bases between. The CDR3 contains 15 residues. Germline V gene data show CDR1 as SGHTA and CDR2 as FQGNSA. The rearrangement links TRBV7-2 to TRBJ1-4, with D maybe TRBD1 (5 bases). Sequencing was performed on blood. This clonotype was sampled from a man younger than 30 with Graves' hyperthyroidism. CDR3 DNA: TGTGCCAGCAGCTGGGGTGGGGACTTTAATGAAAAACTGTTTTTT. As protein: CASSWGGDFNEKLFF.